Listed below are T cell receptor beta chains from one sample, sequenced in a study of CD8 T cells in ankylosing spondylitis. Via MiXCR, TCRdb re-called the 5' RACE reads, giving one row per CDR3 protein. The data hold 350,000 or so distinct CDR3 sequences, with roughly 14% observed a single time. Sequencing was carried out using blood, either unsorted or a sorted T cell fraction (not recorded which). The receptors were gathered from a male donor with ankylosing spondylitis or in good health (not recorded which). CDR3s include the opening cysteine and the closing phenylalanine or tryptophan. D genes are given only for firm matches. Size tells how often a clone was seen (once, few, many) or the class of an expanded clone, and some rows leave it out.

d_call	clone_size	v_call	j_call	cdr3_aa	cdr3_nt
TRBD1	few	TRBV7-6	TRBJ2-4	CASSPTGGLKNIQYF	TGTGCCAGCAGCCCGACAGGGGGCCTCAAAAACATTCAGTACTTC
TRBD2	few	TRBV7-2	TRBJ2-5	CASSSSGRSGETQYF	TGTGCCAGCAGCTCTAGCGGGAGGTCGGGGGAGACCCAGTACTTC
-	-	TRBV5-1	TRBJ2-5	CASSSTQKETQYF	TGCGCCAGCAGCTCGACTCAAAAAGAGACCCAGTACTTC
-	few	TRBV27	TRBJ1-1	CASRAGLRGEAFF	TGTGCCAGCAGAGCGGGTCTTAGGGGGGAAGCTTTCTTT
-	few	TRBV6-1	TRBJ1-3	CASQGRGAGNTIYF	TGTGCCAGCCAGGGTAGGGGGGCTGGAAACACCATATATTTT
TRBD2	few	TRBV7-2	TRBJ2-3	CASSSRLAGFSTDTQYF	TGTGCCAGCAGTTCTCGACTAGCGGGATTTAGCACAGATACGCAGTATTTT
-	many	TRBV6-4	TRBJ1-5	CASSEESGLPQHF	TGTGCCAGCAGTGAAGAGTCTGGGCTGCCCCAGCATTTT
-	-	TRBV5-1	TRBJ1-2	CASSRDIEERRGGYTF	TGCGCCAGCAGTCGGGACATTGAGGAAAGACGCGGTGGCTACACCTTC
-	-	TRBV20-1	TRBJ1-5	CSVTSEAGQPQHF	TGCAGTGTCACCTCGGAAGCAGGTCAGCCCCAGCATTTT
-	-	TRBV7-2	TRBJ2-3	CASRPGSESTDTQYF	TGTGCCAGCCGCCCCGGTTCGGAGAGCACAGATACGCAGTATTTT
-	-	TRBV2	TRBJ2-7	CASSGTRIYEQYF	TGTGCCAGCAGTGGTACTAGGATCTACGAGCAGTACTTC
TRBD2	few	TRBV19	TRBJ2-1	CASSISGSGYNEQFF	TGTGCCAGTAGTATTAGCGGGAGTGGGTACAATGAGCAGTTCTTC
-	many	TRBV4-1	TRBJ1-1	CASSQDGEGRVRLNTEAFF	TGCGCCAGCAGCCAAGATGGGGAAGGGAGAGTACGTTTGAACACTGAAGCTTTCTTT
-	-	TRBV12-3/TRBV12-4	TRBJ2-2	CATGPDTGELFF	TGTGCCACGGGGCCTGACACCGGGGAGCTGTTTTTT
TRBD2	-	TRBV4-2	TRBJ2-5	CASSQATSGGMETQYF	TGTGCCAGCAGCCAAGCGACTAGCGGGGGGATGGAGACCCAGTACTTC
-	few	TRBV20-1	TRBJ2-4	CSARDSLAKNIQYF	TGCAGTGCTAGAGATAGCCTAGCCAAAAACATTCAGTACTTC
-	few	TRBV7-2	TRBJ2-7	CASSPRGGFYEQYF	TGTGCCAGCAGCCCGCGAGGGGGTTTTTACGAGCAGTACTTC
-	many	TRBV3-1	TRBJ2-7	CASSPGSGQTYEQYF	TGTGCCAGCAGCCCCGGGAGCGGGCAAACCTACGAGCAGTACTTC
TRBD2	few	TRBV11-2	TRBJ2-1	CASSPLGLAGNEQFF	TGTGCCAGCAGCCCCTTGGGACTAGCGGGCAATGAGCAGTTCTTC
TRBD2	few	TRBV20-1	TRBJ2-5	CSAMTSGQETQYF	TGCAGTGCTATGACTAGCGGCCAAGAGACCCAGTACTTC
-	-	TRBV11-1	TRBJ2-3	CASSLGGATADTQYF	TGTGCCAGCAGCTTAGGCGGAGCGACGGCAGATACGCAGTATTTT
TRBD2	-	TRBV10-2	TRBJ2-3	CASSEWRLAGGVDTQYF	TGCGCCAGCAGTGAGTGGCGGCTAGCGGGGGGAGTAGATACGCAGTATTTT
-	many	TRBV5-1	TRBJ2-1	CASSLEQGSYNEQFF	TGTGCCAGCAGCTTGGAACAGGGCTCCTACAATGAGCAGTTCTTC
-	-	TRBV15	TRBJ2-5	CATSSSRTAGQETQYF	TGTGCCACCAGCAGCTCCCGGACAGCGGGACAAGAGACCCAGTACTTC
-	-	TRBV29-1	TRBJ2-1	CSVLRGGVANEQFF	TGCAGCGTCCTGCGGGGCGGGGTGGCCAATGAGCAGTTCTTC
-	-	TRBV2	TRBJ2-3	CASKLGDTDTQYF	TGTGCCAGCAAGCTAGGCGACACAGATACGCAGTATTTT
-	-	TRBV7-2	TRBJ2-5	CASSLGTTNQETQYF	TGTGCCAGCAGCTTAGGGACTACAAACCAAGAGACCCAGTACTTC
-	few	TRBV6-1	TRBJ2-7	CASRRTASYEQYF	TGTGCCAGCAGAAGGACAGCCTCCTACGAGCAGTACTTC